These 25 T cell receptor beta chains were sequenced from one sample in a study of T cells in Graves' hyperthyroidism and ophthalmopathy. Amplification of TCR beta CDR3 regions was performed using RNA transcripts as template. The HTBI set primed first-round TCR CDR3 RT-PCR. TCRdb itself ran the multiplex PCR reads through MiXCR, one entry per CDR3 protein. The data contain 350,000 to 400,000 distinct CDR3 sequences, about 16% of them seen just once; the ten biggest clones take up about 31%. Sample: blood. These receptors all stem from a woman aged 30 to 39 with Graves' hyperthyroidism.

The V and J genes are TRBV10-3 and TRBJ1-4; D call uncertain. Germline CDR1 reads ENHRY; CDR2 reads SYGVKD. The CDR3 totals 15 residues. Trimming cost V 0 bases and J 0 bases, with 5 bases left between them. CDR3 in amino acids: CAISESTTTNEKLFF. The CDR3 bases are TGTGCCATCAGTGAGTCCACAACAACTAATGAAAAACTGTTTTTT.

Note on this clonotype: A clone one base away is much larger, so this may be a read error. The CDR3 sequence is CATGDPTGSETQYF. CDR3 DNA: TGTGCCACCGGTGATCCGACAGGGTCCGAGACCCAGTACTTC. The V call is TRBV24-1, the J call TRBJ2-5; 7 bases agree with TRBD1. This CDR3 region has 14 residues. Germline assignment: CDR1 KGHDR and CDR2 SFDVKD.

This clonotype was observed a handful of times. The chain joins TRBV28 to TRBJ1-3; no definite D call. The CDR3 extends over 15 amino acids. Trimming took off 3 bases at V and 4 bases at J, with 13 bases between the two ends. The V gene's germline CDR1 is MDHEN and CDR2 SYDVKM. The CDR3: CASSFGEWEGNTIYF. For the CDR3, the DNA is TGTGCCAGCAGTTTCGGGGAGTGGGAAGGAAACACCATATATTTT.

This clonotype was seen ten or more times. The rearrangement uses TRBV3-1 and TRBJ2-7; 7 bases line up with TRBD2. The V gene's germline CDR1 is LGHDT and CDR2 YNNKEL (reference sequence). There are 13 residues in the CDR3. The ends lost 1 base at V and 7 bases at J; junction bases unmatched: 4. The CDR3: CASSQGTSGEQYF. The CDR3 DNA reads TGTGCCAGCAGCCAAGGGACTAGTGGAGAGCAGTACTTC.

This clonotype was detected ten times or more. CDR3 in DNA: TGTGCCAGTAGTATCGTACAGCCCTACAATGAGCAGTTCTTC. Protein sequence: CASSIVQPYNEQFF. The J gene is TRBJ2-1, the V gene TRBV19; D is undetermined. The CDR3 has 14 residues. Germline V gene sequence: CDR1 LNHDA, CDR2 SQIVND (reference sequence). Trimming stripped 3 bases from V and 2 bases from J, with 8 bases between.

This clonotype was observed many times. The chain is built from TRBV2 and TRBJ2-7; D is uncertain. The CDR3 is 13 residues long. The ends were cut back, 1 base at V and 11 bases at J, with 15 bases in the middle. Germline V gene data show CDR1 as SNHLY and CDR2 as FYNNEI. As DNA, the CDR3 is TGTGCCAGCAGTGAAGTGTTAGCACCTAAGGAGTACTTC. It specifies CASSEVLAPKEYF.

This clonotype was picked up many times. V gene TRBV9 combines with J gene TRBJ2-3, with a possible D match to TRBD2 (6 bases). From germline, CDR1 is SGDLS and CDR2 YYNGEE. This CDR3 has 16 residues. V was trimmed by 3 bases and J by 2 bases, leaving 16 bases between them. CDR3 in amino acids: CASSDRGRGYTDTQYF. The CDR3 nucleotides read TGTGCCAGCAGCGATCGAGGGCGGGGCTACACAGATACGCAGTATTTT.

This clonotype was counted between two and nine times. The V call is TRBV5-8, the J call TRBJ2-1, with D unclear. The CDR3 covers 16 residues. V was cut by 2 bases and J by 0 bases, with 12 bases left in between. The germline CDR1 and CDR2 sequences are SGHTS and YDEGEE. CDR3 residues: CASSFRHPSSYNEQFF. The CDR3 nucleotides are TGTGCCAGCAGCTTCAGGCACCCGAGCTCCTACAATGAGCAGTTCTTC.

Worth noting for this clonotype: Given a much more abundant clone one base away, this may be a read error. The chain carries TRBV5-6 and TRBJ2-1, with D unresolved. V lost 5 bases, J lost 4 bases, and 7 bases lay in between. Per the germline V gene, CDR1 is SGHDT and CDR2 is YYEEEE. The CDR3 length is 12 residues. In nucleotides, the CDR3 is TGTGCCAGCAGTTACGAGTACAATGAGCAGTTCTTC. Protein sequence: CASSYEYNEQFF.

The chain employs TRBV10-3 and TRBJ1-2; unclear D gene. V lost 2 bases and J 7 bases, leaving 17 bases between the germline ends. The CDR3 loop spans 15 amino acids. Germline assignment: CDR1 ENHRY and CDR2 SYGVKD. DNA for the CDR3: TGTGCCATCAGTGAGCTGACCCCCCCAGCCGGTGGCTACACCTTC. It specifies CAISELTPPAGGYTF.

The V call is TRBV18, the J call TRBJ2-3, with D hard to call. From germline, CDR1 is KGHSH and CDR2 LQKENI. The V end lost 4 bases, the J end lost 0 bases, and 20 bases lay between the germline ends. The CDR3 is 18 residues long. The CDR3 region has the DNA TGTGCCAGCTCACTGATTACTCGCGGACCAGACAGCACAGATACGCAGTATTTT. This gives the protein CASSLITRGPDSTDTQYF.

This clonotype was counted at least ten times. V is TRBV20-1 and J is TRBJ2-5; possibly TRBD2 for D (6 bases). CDR3 size: 13 residues. The germline CDR1 and CDR2 sequences are DFQATT and SNEGSKA (reference sequence). The germline V and J ends were trimmed by 3 bases and 7 bases, with 15 bases remaining between them. CDR3 residues: CSASPGGLGTQYF. The CDR3 region has the DNA TGCAGTGCTAGCCCCGGGGGTCTGGGGACCCAGTACTTC.

The V call is TRBV3-1, the J call TRBJ2-1; D is undetermined. From germline, CDR1 is LGHDT and CDR2 YNNKEL (reference sequence). This CDR3 spans 15 amino acids. Trimming stripped 4 bases from V and 5 bases from J, with 15 bases between. CDR3 loop: CASSPRWTPDNEQFF. The CDR3 coding sequence is TGTGCCAGCAGCCCACGCTGGACGCCGGACAATGAGCAGTTCTTC.

This clonotype was observed many times. V usage is TRBV30 and J usage is TRBJ1-4; unclear D gene. Germline CDR1 and CDR2: GTSNPN and SVGIG (reference sequence). V was shortened by 0 bases and J by 6 bases, with 11 bases between the two germline ends. This CDR3 is built from 14 residues. CDR3 sequence reads: CAWSVLGRDEKLFF. The CDR3 nucleotides read TGTGCCTGGAGTGTACTAGGGCGGGATGAAAAACTGTTTTTT.

J is TRBJ2-3 and V is TRBV5-8; 12 bases fit TRBD2. This CDR3 comprises 17 residues. Germline values: CDR1 SGHTS, CDR2 YDEGEE. The ends lost 3 bases at V and 2 bases at J; junction bases unmatched: 7. Here the CDR3 reads CASSSLGLAGTTDTQYF. DNA for the CDR3: TGTGCCAGCAGCTCACTTGGACTAGCGGGAACCACAGATACGCAGTATTTT.

The CDR3 DNA reads TGTGCCATCAGACAACGGACTAGCGGAGAGGATAGTAGCTCCTACAATGAGCAGTTCTTC. Protein product: CAIRQRTSGEDSSSYNEQFF. The genes are TRBV10-3 and TRBJ2-1; 10 bases align to TRBD2. Germline V gene data show CDR1 as ENHRY and CDR2 as SYGVKD. J lost 0 bases, V lost 6 bases, and 17 bases had no gene match. CDR3 length: 20 residues.

The sample holds many counts of this clonotype. The chain recombines TRBV12-3 or TRBV12-4 with TRBJ2-3; 11 bases fit TRBD2. The CDR3 is 12 amino acids. After removal of 6 bases from V and 14 bases from J, the junction contained 7 bases not matched to a gene. CDR3 sequence: CASRKTSGNGYF. The DNA of the CDR3 is TGTGCCAGCAGGAAGACTAGCGGGAACGGGTATTTT.

The chain is built from TRBV20-1 and TRBJ1-5, with TRBD1 matching 8 bases. There are 16 residues in the CDR3. CDR1 and CDR2 (germline): DFQATT, SNEGSKA (reference sequence). V lost 6 bases and J lost 1; bases outside the gene matches: 11. The CDR3 loop is CSARLQGAGSNQPQHF. CDR3 nucleotides: TGCAGTGCGAGACTCCAGGGGGCTGGAAGCAATCAGCCCCAGCATTTT.

The rearrangement links TRBV20-1 to TRBJ2-7, with D perhaps given as TRBD1 or TRBD2 (5 bases each). This CDR3 is built from 13 residues. Germline loops: CDR1 DFQATT, CDR2 SNEGSKA (reference sequence). CDR3 coding DNA: TGCAGCGCCCCGGGGACGATCTCCTACGAGCAGTACTTC. As protein: CSAPGTISYEQYF.

This clonotype was found a few times. The genes are TRBV5-1 and TRBJ2-2; 8 nucleotides align to TRBD2. V was pared by 0 bases and J by 2 bases, with 3 bases of the junction left unmatched. Germline values: CDR1 SGHRS, CDR2 YFSETQ. The CDR3 is made up of 16 amino acids. The CDR3 sequence: CASSLVTSGNTGELFF. The CDR3 DNA follows: TGCGCCAGCAGCTTGGTAACTAGCGGTAACACCGGGGAGCTGTTTTTT.

The genes are TRBV6-2 or TRBV6-3 and TRBJ2-7; 10 nucleotides line up with TRBD1. The V segment lost 6 bases and the J segment 5 bases; nucleotides outside the gene matches: 13. The CDR3 extends over 16 amino acids. Germline CDR1 reads MNHEY; CDR2 reads SVGEGT. The CDR3 reads CASSYTRDRGFHEQYF. As DNA, the CDR3 is TGTGCCAGCAGCTACACGCGGGACAGGGGATTCCACGAGCAGTACTTC.

The chain employs TRBV3-1 and TRBJ1-5, with D unclear. Trimming took 3 bases from V and 2 from J, leaving 8 bases between them. The CDR3 runs to 14 residues. Germline V gene data show CDR1 as LGHDT and CDR2 as YNNKEL (reference sequence). The CDR3 loop reads CASSHAGGNQPQHF. CDR3 nucleotides: TGTGCCAGCAGCCACGCCGGGGGCAATCAGCCCCAGCATTTT.

In this sample, this clonotype turned up a few times. The rearrangement joins TRBV5-1 to TRBJ2-7; D call uncertain. The germline V gene has CDR1 SGHRS and CDR2 YFSETQ. This CDR3 spans 13 amino acids. V lost 0 bases to trimming and J lost 0 bases, with 4 bases between them. For the CDR3, the DNA is TGCGCCAGCAGCTTGGCCCTCTCCTACGAGCAGTACTTC. It codes for CASSLALSYEQYF.

This clonotype was seen only a few times. The gene calls are TRBV24-1 and TRBJ2-7, with TRBD2 matching over 9 bases. The length of the CDR3 is 14 residues. V trimming: 4 bases; J trimming: 2 bases; junction bases outside the gene matches: 2. Germline assignment: CDR1 KGHDR and CDR2 SFDVKD. The CDR3 nucleotides are TGTGCCACCAGTGAAGCGGGAGGAACCTACGAGCAGTACTTC. Residues: CATSEAGGTYEQYF.

This clonotype was seen at least ten times. The chain has TRBV6-1 and TRBJ2-7; 8 bases line up with TRBD2. This CDR3 spans 17 amino acids. The V gene end was trimmed by 5 bases and the J gene end by 0 bases; junction bases not matched to a gene: 12. Germline V gene data show CDR1 as MNHNS and CDR2 as SASEGT. This chain's CDR3 is CASSYGMSGRASYEQYF. CDR3 DNA sequence: TGTGCCAGCAGTTACGGAATGAGCGGGAGAGCCTCCTACGAGCAGTACTTC.